The T cell receptor (beta chain) under discussion was sequenced for a study of T-cell reconstitution after alpha-beta-depleted transplantation in children. The CDR3 runs to 16 residues. Per germline, CDR1 MNHEY and CDR2 SVGAGI. J lost 6 bases, V lost 2 bases, and 4 bases had no gene match. During its preparation, the TCRbeta library received unique molecular identifiers. TCRdb called the PCR reads again in MiXCR, with one record for every CDR3 protein. The sample has about 610,000 distinct CDR3 sequences; about 11% are singletons. The input for sequencing was PBMCs from the stem cell graft donor, taken from the stem cell graft. V gene TRBV6-5 combines with J gene TRBJ2-7; 16 bases match TRBD2. The TCR comes from a human donor who donated a stem cell graft to a child with acute myeloid leukemia. CDR3 bases: TGTGCCAGCAGTTACAGAGGGACTAGCGGGAGGGCCGAGCAGTACTTC. Protein product: CASSYRGTSGRAEQYF.